This TCR beta chain was sequenced for a study of blood T cell repertoires in COVID-19. The wider study: Whether acute or convalescent, the COVID-19 samples came from the United States, Italy and Spain. PBMCs, B-cell-depleted T cells, or T cells provided the cDNA or gDNA that made up the material.

As originally analysed: Scientists estimated how many nucleated cells there were by amplifying reference gene primers. Clones were sequenced by immunoSEQ multiplex PCR, and TCRdb holds only the in-frame ones, with some missing. That table supplies the V and J calls and clone size; D and trimming were determined from the DNA. The repertoire holds 150,000 to 200,000 clones, with around 90% as singletons. This clone was detected a few times. V lost 5 bases, J lost 7 bases, and 12 bases lay in between. This CDR3 is built from 12 residues. Looked up from germline, CDR1 is SEHNR and CDR2 is FQNEAQ (reference sequence).

This chain joins TRBV7-9 and TRBJ2-7; TRBD2 is a possible D gene (5 bases). The sequenced sample consisted of peripheral blood. This sequence was found in a human donor in a cohort sampled during active COVID-19. CDR3 nucleotides: TGTGCCAGCAGCATGCTAGGAGGTGAGCAGTACTTC. Its translation is CASSMLGGEQYF.